The clone carrying this TCR beta chain was seen a few times. The PCR made use of 60 Vbeta and 13 Jbeta primers. Measured with immunoSEQ multiplex PCR; TCRdb has only the in-frame clones, and not every one. The data hold tens of thousands of clones, with roughly 73% observed a single time. Germline values: CDR1 SEHNR, CDR2 FQNEAQ (reference sequence). Trimming shortened V by 4 bases and J by 2 bases, and 12 bases separated the two germline ends. The CDR3 length is 14 residues. The record originates from a study of cytomegalovirus exposure and HLA in healthy donors. Sequenced sample: PBMCs. This receptor was identified in a woman between 35 and 50 years old in good health and CMV-seronegative. This sequence joins TRBV7-9 and TRBJ2-7, with TRBD1 as a possible D gene (6 bases). The CDR3 DNA sequence: TGTGCCAGCAGCTCACCGACAGGAACCTACGAGCAGTACTTC. It translates to CASSSPTGTYEQYF.